This T cell receptor beta chain was sequenced during a study of quantifying T cell responses using KT2 cells. Across the study: TCR alpha and beta constant-region primers primed reverse transcription of RNA.

Looked up from germline, CDR1 is SGHTA and CDR2 is FQGNSA. The CDR3 loop spans 16 amino acids. With 1 base removed from V and 4 bases from J, the gap between germline ends came to 15 bases. The cDNA 3' end received a ligated oligonucleotide with a UMI. First-round PCR used three to four cycles and beta primers RC1.1 and RC1.2 covering TRBC1 and TRBC2. One entry per CDR3 protein results from TCRdb running MiXCR on the UMI-ligation and nested PCR reads. The data show around 30,000 distinct CDR3 sequences, with 9% to 12% seen just once and more than 9.5% held by the top ten. This clonotype was counted only a few times.

Input material: PBMCs spiked with cells of the T cell clone KT2. This rearrangement joins TRBV7-2 to TRBJ2-3; TRBD2 might be the D (6 bases). The TCR was taken from a human donor. CDR3 amino acids: CASSLDGSGYADTQYF. The CDR3 nucleotides are TGTGCCAGCAGCTTAGACGGTAGCGGATATGCAGATACGCAGTATTTT. Full variable domain (remainder filled in from reference TRBV7-2 and TRBJ2-3): GAGVSQSPSNKVTEKGKDVELRCDPISGHTALYWYRQSLGQGLEFLIYFQGNSAPDKSGLPSDRFSAERTGGSVSTLTIQRTQQEDSAVYLCASSLDGSGYADTQYFGPGTRLTVL.